Presented here are 9 T cell receptor beta chains from one specimen sequenced in a study of blood T cell repertoires in COVID-19. Repertoires were generated with immunoSEQ multiplex PCR, while TCRdb's copy carries only in-frame clones and drops some. Counted here are over 150,000 clones, 85% to 90% occurring once; the ten biggest clones make up 2.7%. Sequencing was carried out using peripheral blood. The receptors shown here come from a man aged 35 to 55 with active or convalescent COVID-19.

The chain links TRBV5-4 to TRBJ1-1, with D uncertain. There are 17 residues in the CDR3. V dropped 4 bases and J dropped 0 bases, with 19 bases sitting between them. Germline loops: CDR1 SGHNT, CDR2 YYREEE (reference sequence). The DNA for the CDR3 is TGTGCCAGCAGCCCCCGCGGGGTGTACTCATTGAACACTGAAGCTTTCTTT. Amino acid sequence: CASSPRGVYSLNTEAFF.

V is TRBV30 and J is TRBJ2-3; the match to TRBD1 covers 8 bases. V trimming: 7 bases; J trimming: 6 bases; junction bases outside the gene matches: 6. Per the germline V gene, CDR1 is GTSNPN and CDR2 is SVGIG (reference sequence). CDR3 length: 12 amino acids. Here the CDR3 DNA reads TGTGCCTTCAACAGGGGGGTGGATACGCAGTATTTT. Amino acids: CAFNRGVDTQYF.

The chain joins TRBV7-3 to TRBJ2-5; TRBD1 aligns across 7 bases. There are 13 residues in the CDR3. Germline trimming cut 3 bases from V and 5 bases from J; bases unmatched to any gene: 3. Germline-derived CDR1 and CDR2 are SGHTA and FQGTGA. The DNA of the CDR3 is TGTGCCAGCAGCTTCGACAGGGACGAGACCCAGTACTTC. Amino acid sequence: CASSFDRDETQYF.

The rearrangement uses TRBV30 and TRBJ2-7, with 10 bases identical to TRBD1. The junction had 11 bases not matched to a gene; V was cut back by 2 bases and J by 4 bases. Germline-derived CDR1 and CDR2 are GTSNPN and SVGIG (reference sequence). This CDR3 is 16 amino acids long. Written as DNA, the CDR3 is TGTGCCTGGAGTTCCCGCCTCCGGGACAGGGGATACGAGCAGTACTTC. Protein: CAWSSRLRDRGYEQYF.

In its sample, this clone was seen once. The V call is TRBV6-6, the J call TRBJ1-2; weak D call: TRBD1 (6 bases). The CDR3 is made up of 13 amino acids. With 6 bases removed from V and 0 bases from J, the gap between germline ends came to 8 bases. Germline CDR1 MNHNY, CDR2 SVGAGI (reference sequence). The CDR3 loop reads CASRGGTNYGYTF. The CDR3 nucleotides read TGTGCCAGCAGAGGGGGTACTAACTATGGCTACACCTTC.

The chain couples TRBV5-4 to TRBJ2-3; 11 bases are a match to TRBD2. Per germline, CDR1 SGHNT and CDR2 YYREEE (reference sequence). The CDR3 sequence is 15 residues long. The trim removed 4 bases at V and 3 bases at J, leaving 4 bases unmatched. Here the CDR3 reads CASSPGLAVTDTQYF. CDR3 sequence (DNA): TGTGCCAGCAGCCCGGGACTAGCGGTGACAGATACGCAGTATTTT.

The V gene is TRBV10-3, the J gene TRBJ2-2; the D gene is possibly TRBD1 (5 bases). Looked up from germline, CDR1 is ENHRY and CDR2 is SYGVKD. The germline V and J ends were trimmed by 3 bases and 4 bases, with 12 bases remaining between them. The CDR3 runs to 15 residues. This CDR3 reads CAISELGLTTGELFF. The CDR3 bases are TGTGCCATCAGTGAACTGGGGCTTACCACCGGGGAGCTGTTTTTT.

CDR3 coding DNA: TGTGCCAGCAGACAGGAAGACACAGATACGCAGTATTTT. Translated: CASRQEDTDTQYF. The chain carries TRBV6-5 and TRBJ2-3; a weak D match, TRBD1 (5 bases). CDR3 length: 13 residues. The germline V and J ends were trimmed by 6 bases and 2 bases, with 9 bases remaining between them. Germline V gene lookup returns CDR1 MNHEY and CDR2 SVGAGI.

The chain recombines TRBV11-2 with TRBJ2-2; 12 bases line up with TRBD1. With V trimmed by 5 bases and J by 7 bases, 8 bases remained unmatched. The CDR3 sequence is 16 residues long. Germline loops: CDR1 SGHAT, CDR2 FQNNGV. The CDR3 sequence is CASSPGTGGWIGELFF. CDR3 in DNA: TGTGCCAGCAGCCCCGGGACAGGGGGCTGGATCGGGGAGCTGTTTTTT.